The rows below give T cell receptor beta chains drawn from one sample of a study of PD-L1 blockade in urothelial cancer. This table comes from immunoSEQ multiplex PCR, and its TCRdb copy is limited to in-frame clones, with some not included. The repertoire includes 70,000 to 80,000 clones, around four fifths of them detected once, and 6.5% to 8% sits in the top ten. The specimen comprised PBMCs, sampled around atezolizumab (anti-PD-L1) treatment. Receptors originate from a man aged 35 to 55 with urothelial cancer. Each CDR3 is given with its conserved first and last residue. Fields, in order: CDR3 length, V gene, D gene, clone size, J gene, CDR3 DNA, CDR3 protein. The D gene is left open where the match is weak. A clone size is listed for some rows: how often the clone was seen (once, few, many), or a class if it is expanded.

14	TRBV5-5	NA	few	TRBJ1-4	TGTGCCAGCAGTAGGGGCCTCGGTAATGAAAAACTGTTTTTT	CASSRGLGNEKLFF
16	TRBV21-1	NA	NA	TRBJ1-1	TGTGCCAGCAGCGCACGGACAGGGTTTGAGAACACTGAAGCTTTCTTT	CASSARTGFENTEAFF
15	TRBV19	TRBD1	NA	TRBJ2-1	TGTGCCAGTAGGGTAGGACAGGGGAAATGGAATGAGCAGTTCTTC	CASRVGQGKWNEQFF
14	TRBV30	TRBD2	NA	TRBJ2-7	TGTGCCTGGAGTCGAGCGGGAGCGTCCTACGAGCAGTACTTC	CAWSRAGASYEQYF
13	TRBV6-5	NA	NA	TRBJ2-2	TGTGCCAGCTCCCTATATGGAGGCGGGGAGCTGTTTTTT	CASSLYGGGELFF
14	TRBV27	TRBD1	NA	TRBJ2-7	TGTGCCAGCAGTTATCTGGGACAGCTACGGGAGCAGTACTTC	CASSYLGQLREQYF
14	TRBV7-9	TRBD1	NA	TRBJ2-7	TGTGCCAGCAGCTTATTGGGACAGACCTACGAGCAGTACTTC	CASSLLGQTYEQYF
15	TRBV28	NA	NA	TRBJ2-7	TGTGCCAGCAGTTCCTCCGGGACTGGTTACTACGAGCAGTACTTC	CASSSSGTGYYEQYF
13	TRBV27	NA	NA	TRBJ1-1	TGTGCCAGCAGTTTAGGGCGTAACACTGAAGCTTTCTTT	CASSLGRNTEAFF
15	TRBV28	TRBD2	NA	TRBJ2-3	TGTGCCAGCACTCAGTTCGGGCTAGCGGGATCGTTGCGGTATTTT	CASTQFGLAGSLRYF
14	TRBV19	NA	NA	TRBJ1-5	TGTGCCAGTAGTTCGATGGGCCAGGCGAAGCCCCAGCATTTT	CASSSMGQAKPQHF
10	TRBV20-1	NA	NA	TRBJ2-5	TGCAGTGCTGGCCGAGAGACCCAGTACTTC	CSAGRETQYF
13	TRBV28	NA	NA	TRBJ1-1	TGTGCCAGCAGGCTAAACGGGGGGCCTGAAGCTTTCTTT	CASRLNGGPEAFF
17	TRBV30	TRBD1	NA	TRBJ1-3	TGTGCCTGGAGTTCCGGGACAGCTGCGAGCTCTGGAAACACCATATATTTT	CAWSSGTAASSGNTIYF
15	TRBV19	TRBD2	NA	TRBJ2-7	TGTGCCAGTAGTATAGAGAGCGGGAGGTCTTACGAGCAGTACTTC	CASSIESGRSYEQYF
16	TRBV4-1	TRBD2	NA	TRBJ2-1	TGCGCCAGCAGTTACCAGGCAGCGGGAGGTTTCAATGAGCAGTTCTTC	CASSYQAAGGFNEQFF
12	TRBV28	TRBD1	NA	TRBJ1-2	TGTGCCAGCAGTATCGGACAGGAGGCCGCCACCTTC	CASSIGQEAATF
14	TRBV29-1	TRBD1	NA	TRBJ2-2	TGCAGCGTCCTCGGGCAGGGGGCCAGCGGGGAGCTGTTTTTT	CSVLGQGASGELFF
13	TRBV15	NA	medium-sized	TRBJ2-4	TGTGCCACCAGCGAGTTCGCCAAAAACATTCAGTACTTC	CATSEFAKNIQYF
15	TRBV5-4	TRBD2	NA	TRBJ2-7	TGTGCCAGCAGCCCTGAAAGCGGGAGGGCCCACGAGCAGTACTTC	CASSPESGRAHEQYF
12	TRBV29-1	TRBD1	once	TRBJ2-1	TGCAGCGAACGCAGGGGGCCCAATGAGCAGTTCTTC	CSERRGPNEQFF
17	TRBV5-4	NA	NA	TRBJ2-3	TGTGCCAGCAGCTTCGGGTCAACGGGATCGGCCACAGATACGCAGTATTTT	CASSFGSTGSATDTQYF
14	TRBV5-1	NA	NA	TRBJ2-3	TGCGCCAGCAGCCGCCTAAGTACGCAAGATACGCAGTATTTT	CASSRLSTQDTQYF
11	TRBV2	TRBD2	NA	TRBJ2-7	TGTGCCAGCAGTGAACTAGCGGAGCAGAACTTC	CASSELAEQNF
13	TRBV30	NA	NA	TRBJ2-5	TGTGCCTGGAGTGCAGGGAACCAAGAGACCCAGTACTTC	CAWSAGNQETQYF
13	TRBV30	NA	NA	TRBJ1-2	TGTGCCTGGACCCGCAGGATAAACTATGGCTACACCTTC	CAWTRRINYGYTF
15	TRBV2	TRBD2	NA	TRBJ2-3	TGTGCCAGCAGTGAGGGGCGAACTAGCGGGGATACGCAGTATTTT	CASSEGRTSGDTQYF
14	TRBV4-1	NA	NA	TRBJ2-7	TGCGCCAGCAGCCAATCACAGGGATCCTACGAGCAGTACTTC	CASSQSQGSYEQYF
17	TRBV4-1	TRBD2	NA	TRBJ2-1	TGCGCCAGCAGCCAGGCCCCGTTGAGCGGGAGTATTAATGAGCAGTTCTTC	CASSQAPLSGSINEQFF
15	TRBV6-6	TRBD1	NA	TRBJ1-4	TGTGCCAGCCGCTCCCTCAGGGGGACTAATGAAAAACTGTTTTTT	CASRSLRGTNEKLFF
11	TRBV19	NA	NA	TRBJ1-2	TGTGCCAGTAGTGCTCGACAGGGCTACACCTTC	CASSARQGYTF
16	TRBV2	TRBD2	NA	TRBJ2-2	TGTGCCAGCAGTGAACTAGCGGGAGTGGGTACCGGGGAGCTGTTTTTT	CASSELAGVGTGELFF
14	TRBV5-1	NA	NA	TRBJ1-5	TGCGCCAGCAGCTTGGGGGCAGCCAATCAGCCCCAGCATTTT	CASSLGAANQPQHF
14	TRBV6-5	NA	NA	TRBJ2-2	TGTGCCAGCAAGATAACAGTATACACCGGGGAGCTGTTTTTT	CASKITVYTGELFF
13	TRBV10-2	TRBD1	NA	TRBJ1-5	TGCGCCAGCAGGGACAGGGGGTCTCAGCCCCAGCATTTT	CASRDRGSQPQHF
13	TRBV11-3	NA	NA	TRBJ2-7	TGTGCCAGCAGCTCCGCTCGGGAAGGCGAGCAGTACTTC	CASSSAREGEQYF
16	TRBV7-8	NA	NA	TRBJ2-5	TGTGCCAGCAGCTTAGGGCTTAGCGGATATGGGGAGACCCAGTACTTC	CASSLGLSGYGETQYF
13	TRBV18	NA	NA	TRBJ1-5	TGTGCCAGCTCGACAGTCATCAATCAGCCCCAGCATTTT	CASSTVINQPQHF
12	TRBV6-1	TRBD1	NA	TRBJ1-2	TGTGCCAGCAACTACAGGGGGTCCGGCTACACCTTC	CASNYRGSGYTF
14	TRBV6-1	NA	NA	TRBJ2-6	TGTGCCTCACAACATCCAGCTGGGGCCAACGTCCTGACTTTC	CASQHPAGANVLTF
13	TRBV7-2	NA	NA	TRBJ2-3	TGTGCCAGCACCCTTTTCTCCACAGATACGCAGTATTTT	CASTLFSTDTQYF
16	TRBV6-4	NA	NA	TRBJ2-1	TGTGCCAGCAGTGTTGAGGGACACCGTCTGTACAATGAGCAGTTCTTC	CASSVEGHRLYNEQFF
13	TRBV27	NA	NA	TRBJ1-1	TGTGCCAGCAGTCCTTACATGAACACTGAAGCTTTCTTT	CASSPYMNTEAFF
16	TRBV19	TRBD1	NA	TRBJ1-2	TGTGCCAGTAGTATGCGACAGGGGGGTCGACTCTATGGCTACACCTTC	CASSMRQGGRLYGYTF
15	TRBV27	NA	once	TRBJ1-1	TGTGCCAGCAGTTTACGCACTCGAGCGGGGACTGAAGCTTTCTTT	CASSLRTRAGTEAFF
15	TRBV11-1	TRBD2	NA	TRBJ2-3	TGTGCCAGCAGCTCTAGCGGAGGTAGCACAGATACGCAGTATTTT	CASSSSGGSTDTQYF
13	TRBV4-2	NA	NA	TRBJ2-7	TGTGCCAGCTCACAGGGTGTAGCCTACGAGCAGTACTTC	CASSQGVAYEQYF
11	TRBV2	TRBD1	NA	TRBJ1-4	TGTGCCAGAAAACAGGGGAGGAAACTGTTTTTT	CARKQGRKLFF
13	TRBV30	NA	NA	TRBJ1-2	TGTGCCTGGAGTGGAGGGATAACCGATGGCTACACCTTC	CAWSGGITDGYTF
12	TRBV29-1	NA	NA	TRBJ1-2	TGCAGCGTGAGTGTATTGGTCTATGGCTACACCTTC	CSVSVLVYGYTF
13	TRBV27	TRBD2	NA	TRBJ2-1	TGTGCCAGCAGGCGGGAGAGGATGAATGAGCAGTTCTTC	CASRRERMNEQFF
15	TRBV10-3	TRBD2	few	TRBJ2-5	TGTGCCATCAGTGACCAGCGGGATAGCCAAGAGACCCAGTACTTC	CAISDQRDSQETQYF
14	TRBV5-5	TRBD2	NA	TRBJ2-3	TGTGCCAGCAGCTTGCTGCGGGAGACAGATACGCAGTATTTT	CASSLLRETDTQYF
14	TRBV28	NA	once	TRBJ2-4	TGTGCCAGCAGTTTACCCCGGAGGGGTAACATTCAGTACTTC	CASSLPRRGNIQYF
13	TRBV2	NA	NA	TRBJ2-1	TGTGCCAGCCATCTAGCGTCCTACAATGAGCAGTTCTTC	CASHLASYNEQFF
13	TRBV4-3	NA	NA	TRBJ2-1	TGCGCCAGCAGCCAATGGGGGGACAATGAGCAGTTCTTC	CASSQWGDNEQFF